Listed here is a single TCR beta chain. Its antigen is undetermined. Regions amplified from RNA transcripts were the TCR beta CDR3 regions. HTBI primers were the set used in a first-round RT-PCR of the TCR CDR3. TCRdb redid the calling of the multiplex PCR reads with MiXCR, one entry per CDR3 protein. The sample lists some 580,000 distinct CDR3 sequences; about a sixth were seen once. The data are from a study of T cells in Graves' hyperthyroidism and ophthalmopathy. Study-level points and caveats: Researchers found most expanded thyroid clonotypes above 0.001 in blood as well.

V was clipped by 2 bases and J by 0 bases, with 8 bases between them. The length of the CDR3 is 15 residues. The V gene's germline CDR1 is GTSNPN and CDR2 SVGIG (reference sequence). What was sequenced was blood. This TCR came from a woman aged 40 to 49 with Graves' ophthalmopathy. The chain has TRBV30 and TRBJ2-6; TRBD2 is a possible D gene (5 bases). The DNA for the CDR3 is TGTGCCTGGAGTAGCGGCAGCTCTGGGGCCAACGTCCTGACTTTC. Residues: CAWSSGSSGANVLTF.